This TCR beta chain was captured in a study of human T cells and chemical hapten exposure. Background on the study: The study traced per-sample TCR yield variation mainly to small differences in pooled library volumes.

This CDR3 region has 17 residues. The V end lost 0 bases, the J end lost 0 bases, and 14 bases lay between the germline ends. Germline CDR1 PRHDT, CDR2 FYEKMQ (reference sequence). Study-wide points: TCRs at a frequency above 1 in 1000 stayed unchanged with DPC sensitization.

Within the library, unique molecular identifiers were attached to each individual cDNA molecule. Original processing notes: There were a median of approximately 88,000 TCRs per sample, with a range from roughly 20,000 to 690,600. Via MiXCR, TCRdb re-called the 5' RACE reads, giving one row per CDR3 protein. What appears here as the V and J calls and clone size reflects TCRdb's work, not the paper's. In the table there are under 150,000 distinct CDR3 sequences, 15% to 20% of which are singletons. This clonotype showed up just a few times. Its antigen is unidentified. Sequencing started from total RNA isolated from unfractionated whole blood.

The sequence was collected from a human donor in good health. The chain couples TRBV13 to TRBJ1-1; D is perhaps TRBD1 (5 bases). CDR3 sequence: CASSLGRRGRLNTEAFF. Here the CDR3 DNA reads TGTGCCAGCAGCTTAGGTAGGAGGGGCCGATTGAACACTGAAGCTTTCTTT.